This T cell receptor (beta chain) was retrieved from a study of blood T cell repertoires in COVID-19. Measured with immunoSEQ multiplex PCR; TCRdb has only the in-frame clones, and not every one. The data contain 180,000 or so clones, around 80% of them singletons. The CDR3 has 16 amino acids. From germline, CDR1 is SQVTM and CDR2 ANQGSEA. Trimming at V came to 2 bases and at J to 9 bases, leaving 12 bases not matched to a gene. The sample was PBMCs or T cells enriched from blood (not recorded which). V gene TRBV29-1 combines with J gene TRBJ2-1; 11 bases match TRBD2. This TCR was recovered from a woman aged 45-65 years in a cohort exposed to, infected with or recovered from COVID-19 (not recorded which). CDR3: CSVESVLAGGVGEQFF. CDR3 DNA: TGCAGCGTTGAATCTGTATTAGCGGGAGGGGTTGGTGAGCAGTTCTTC.